These 5 T cell receptor beta chains share one sample of origin, sequenced in a study of blood T cell repertoires in COVID-19 (dated by TCRdb to between 2020 and 2021). Library prep was done by the immunoSEQ multiplex PCR assay. What TCRdb holds here is the immuneACCESS table cut down to in-frame rearrangements. Part of the clones is not present; checked against another copy, under half of the missing clones reflect an unresolved V gene, and the others are unexplained. The sample data list roughly 45,000 clones, and around four fifths of these were observed just once. The ten largest clones represent under 6% of the sample. Sequencing was done on a sample of peripheral blood. The source of these receptors is a man in his fifties or sixties with active COVID-19.

This clone was recorded once. The chain recombines TRBV7-6 with TRBJ2-7; TRBD1 agrees at 12 bases. The junction had 5 bases not matched to a gene; V was cut back by 5 bases and J by 6 bases. Germline CDR1 reads SGHVS; CDR2 reads FNYEAQ. The CDR3 is 14 residues long. The CDR3 DNA follows: TGTGCCAGCAGCACCGGGACAGGGGGCCTCGAGCAGTACTTC. This codes for CASSTGTGGLEQYF.

The chain combines TRBV11-2 with TRBJ2-7; 8 bases agree with TRBD1. This CDR3 has 14 residues. Germline V lookup: CDR1 SGHAT, CDR2 FQNNGV. V gave up 6 bases and J gave up 0 bases; unmatched junction bases: 4. CDR3 region: CASRGQDYSYEQYF. CDR3 bases: TGTGCCAGCAGGGGACAGGACTACTCCTACGAGCAGTACTTC.

V gene TRBV7-9 combines with J gene TRBJ1-1; D is unclear. There are 12 residues in the CDR3. With 3 bases removed from V and 8 bases from J, the gap between germline ends came to 10 bases. Germline V gene data show CDR1 as SEHNR and CDR2 as FQNEAQ (reference sequence). CDR3 bases: TGTGCCAGCAGCTTCGCGGGCCTGGAAGCTTTCTTT. This encodes CASSFAGLEAFF.

The V gene is TRBV10-3, the J gene TRBJ2-3, with a weak D call TRBD1 (5 bases). The CDR3 covers 16 residues. V was cut by 4 bases and J by 5 bases, with 19 bases left in between. CDR1 ENHRY and CDR2 SYGVKD come from the germline V gene. CDR3 in DNA: TGTGCCATCAGTGGCCCCGGACAAAGGCCCGAAGATACGCAGTATTTT. Its translation is CAISGPGQRPEDTQYF.

CDR3 region: CASTQGGKNSPLHF. The DNA of the CDR3 is TGTGCCAGTACCCAGGGTGGCAAGAATTCACCCCTCCACTTT. The chain uses TRBV19 and TRBJ1-6; D possibly corresponds to TRBD1 (5 bases). V lost 7 bases and J 7 bases, leaving 14 bases between the germline ends. CDR3 length equals 14 residues. Germline CDR1 and CDR2: LNHDA and SQIVND (reference sequence).